This T cell receptor (beta chain) derives from a study of patients and donors after allogeneic stem cell transplantation. V was shortened by 3 bases and J by 7 bases, with 15 bases between the two germline ends. Germline values: CDR1 LGHNA, CDR2 YSLEER. The CDR3 contains 14 residues. Via MiXCR, TCRdb re-called the RT-PCR reads, giving one row per CDR3 protein. The profile covers about 960,000 distinct CDR3 sequences, with approximately 18% appearing a single time and around 6% taken by the ten largest. The rearrangement links TRBV4-3 to TRBJ1-1; tentative D call: TRBD1 (6 bases). The sequence was obtained from a human donor who was either an allogeneic HSCT recipient or a stem cell or donor lymphocyte infusion donor (not recorded which). It is not recorded whose cells these are; they may come from a transplant donor. Sample: blood, either unsorted or a sorted T cell fraction (not recorded which). The CDR3 protein is CASSQGHGHVEAFF. The CDR3 DNA follows: TGCGCCAGCAGCCAGGGACACGGACACGTTGAAGCTTTCTTT.